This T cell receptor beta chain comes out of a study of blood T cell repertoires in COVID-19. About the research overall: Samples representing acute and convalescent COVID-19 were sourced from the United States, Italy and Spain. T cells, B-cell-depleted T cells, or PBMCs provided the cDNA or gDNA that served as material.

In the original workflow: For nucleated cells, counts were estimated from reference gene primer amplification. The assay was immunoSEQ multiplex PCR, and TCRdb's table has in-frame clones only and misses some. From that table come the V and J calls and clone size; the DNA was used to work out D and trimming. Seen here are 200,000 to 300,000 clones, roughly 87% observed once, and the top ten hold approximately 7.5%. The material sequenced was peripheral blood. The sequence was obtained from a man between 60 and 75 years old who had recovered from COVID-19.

The DNA of the CDR3 is TGTGCCAGCAGTAAGTCACAGAGCACCGGGGAGCTGTTTTTT. Translation: CASSKSQSTGELFF. The chain combines TRBV6-2 or TRBV6-3 with TRBJ2-2, with D uncertain. The V gene lost 5 bases and the J gene lost 4 bases, with 11 bases spanning the gap. The CDR3 is 14 amino acids. Looked up from germline, CDR1 is MNHEY and CDR2 is SVGEGT.